Reported below is one T cell receptor beta chain. Its antigen is unknown. The sample is drawn from a study of shared clonotypes between healthy human individuals. Overall study results and limits: Sequencing depth was a factor that was expected to affect clonotype sharing among donors. Tissues were not sampled, only blood, and their repertoires likely differ.

Germline lookup yields CDR1 LNHNV and CDR2 YYDKDF (reference sequence). There are 17 residues in the CDR3. The junction had 6 bases not matched to a gene; V was cut back by 1 base and J by 7 bases. Authors' data handling: Filtering differed, since immunoSEQ gave only junction sequences and no quality scores. TCRdb keeps only in-frame clones here, not all; method: immunoSEQ multiplex PCR. For V, J and clone size, that table is used; D and trimming come from the DNA. The sample contains 450,000 to 650,000 clones, around 78% of which appear only once. This receptor was identified in a woman in her forties in good health. Some clones in this sample may be carry-over from other donors' samples. This chain connects TRBV15 to TRBJ2-5, with TRBD2 identical over 16 bases. Sequences were obtained from PBMCs. CDR3: CATSRVGLAGGGGTQYF. The CDR3, as DNA: TGTGCCACCAGCAGAGTGGGACTAGCGGGAGGGGGAGGGACCCAGTACTTC.